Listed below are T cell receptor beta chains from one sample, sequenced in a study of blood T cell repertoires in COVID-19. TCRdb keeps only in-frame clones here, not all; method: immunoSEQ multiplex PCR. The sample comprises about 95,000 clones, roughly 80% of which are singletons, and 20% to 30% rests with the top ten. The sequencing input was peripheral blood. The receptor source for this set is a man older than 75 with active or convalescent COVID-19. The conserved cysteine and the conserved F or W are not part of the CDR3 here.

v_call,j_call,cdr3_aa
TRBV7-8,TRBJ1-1,ASSLAQGAGTEAF
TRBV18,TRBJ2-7,ASSPLVSSYEQY
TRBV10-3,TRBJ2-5,AISESSGGDETQY
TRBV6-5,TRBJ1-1,ASRPTGLLPEAF
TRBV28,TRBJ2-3,ASKGTLTDTQY
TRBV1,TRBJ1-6,TSSPALRGSPLH
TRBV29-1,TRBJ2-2,SVKGQGVGGELF
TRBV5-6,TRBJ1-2,ASSYRTVLY
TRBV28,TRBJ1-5,ASSSPWGGRGQPQH
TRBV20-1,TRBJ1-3,SPLYGNTIY
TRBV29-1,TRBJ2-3,SVMTSGGATDTQY
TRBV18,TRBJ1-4,ASSPQGAMGEKLF
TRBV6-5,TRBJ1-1,ASTNGDRGLPEAF
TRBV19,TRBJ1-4,ASTFLDRNEKLF
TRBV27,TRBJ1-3,ASRGGLDSGNTIY
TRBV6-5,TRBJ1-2,ASSYRRVGGYT
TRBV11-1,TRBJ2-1,ASSARGTVYNEQF
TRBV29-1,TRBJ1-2,SGGEGDGYT
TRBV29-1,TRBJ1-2,SAQQGRDYGYT
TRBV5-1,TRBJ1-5,ASSLVPTGYSNQPQH
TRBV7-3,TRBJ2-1,ASSPSGGYNEQF
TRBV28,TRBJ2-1,ASTETGTGDNEQF
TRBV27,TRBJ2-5,ASSPGGTRGYQETQY
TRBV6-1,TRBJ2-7,ASSESRTGEQY
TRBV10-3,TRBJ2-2,AISESVGGLNTGELF
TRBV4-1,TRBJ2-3,ASSQEVWGPDTQY
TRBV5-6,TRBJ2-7,ASSPYKDVGVSSYEQY
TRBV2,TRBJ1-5,ASSELGGGWDQPQH
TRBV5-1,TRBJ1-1,ASSLPSTEAF
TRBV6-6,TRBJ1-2,ASRTGQGNYGYT
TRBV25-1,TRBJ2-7,ASMGLAGVGKQY
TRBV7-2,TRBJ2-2,ASSLVLGAKTGELF
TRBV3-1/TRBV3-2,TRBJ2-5,ASSQEGLRETQY
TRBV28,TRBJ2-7,ASSNQPGQGSYEQY
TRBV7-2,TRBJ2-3,ASSLGRSGGTDTQY
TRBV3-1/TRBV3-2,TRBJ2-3,ASSRTSGGWKDTQY
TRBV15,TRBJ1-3,ATSREALRNAGNTIY
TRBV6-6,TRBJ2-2,ASSPWGDTGELF
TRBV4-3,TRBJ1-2,ASSQAGQGNYGYT
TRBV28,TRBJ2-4,ASSLSPLNIQY
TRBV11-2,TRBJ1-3,ASSPRVSLSGNTIY
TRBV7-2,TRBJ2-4,ASSPHASGGAENIQY
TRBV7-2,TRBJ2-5,ASSIAGGRETQY
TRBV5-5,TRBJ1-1,ASRNQGASWAF
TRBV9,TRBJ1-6,ASSVGGSYSPLH
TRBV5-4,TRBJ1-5,ANSAGPNQPQH
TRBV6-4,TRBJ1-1,ASSVGGGDVSTEAF
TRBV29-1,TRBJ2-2,SVGTKNTGELF
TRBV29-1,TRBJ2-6,SVEPLSGANVLT
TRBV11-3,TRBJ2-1,ASSLGQPYNEQF
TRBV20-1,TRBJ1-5,SASTTGLNQPQH
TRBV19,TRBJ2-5,ASTPTGSKETQY
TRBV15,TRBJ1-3,ATSRDQGGGNTIY
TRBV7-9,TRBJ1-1,ASSLAGQGYTEAF
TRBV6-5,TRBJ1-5,ASRTGWGNQPQH
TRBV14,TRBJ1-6,ASSQDHYNSPLH
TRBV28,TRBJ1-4,ASSKPTGVVEKLF